Shown below are 6 T cell receptor beta chains from a single sample sequenced in a study of control samples from healthy donors and cancer patients (dated by TCRdb to the early 2020s). Preparation of the library involved the immunoSEQ multiplex PCR assay. Drawn from immuneACCESS, this table holds only the in-frame rearrangements with V and J called that TCRdb kept. Clones are partly lost; checked studies trace under half to an unresolved V gene and leave the rest unexplained. This sample comprises roughly 120,000 clones, more than 75% of them detected only once. Jointly, the top ten make up less than 3% of the sample. Specimen: blood. These receptors came from a woman in her seventies in good health.

The rearrangement links TRBV6-6 to TRBJ2-7, with 8 bases aligning to TRBD2. CDR3 size: 16 residues. Trimming removed 2 bases from V and 2 bases from J; junction bases left unmatched: 8. Germline V CDR1 and CDR2: MNHNY, SVGAGI (reference sequence). The CDR3 region is CASSYPAGGDTYEQYF. In DNA, the CDR3 is TGTGCCAGCAGTTACCCGGCGGGGGGAGATACCTACGAGCAGTACTTC.

This chain connects TRBV4-1 to TRBJ2-7, with a tentative D call TRBD1 (6 bases). The CDR3 extends over 15 amino acids. The V end was cut by 5 bases, the J end by 1 base, with 15 bases between. Germline V gene lookup returns CDR1 MGHRA and CDR2 YSYEKL. DNA of the CDR3: TGCGCCAGCAGCTTTTACGAGACAGGTTCCTACGAGCAGTACTTC. Encoded protein: CASSFYETGSYEQYF.

This clone was found once. The chain carries TRBV10-1 and TRBJ1-1; 12 nucleotides line up with TRBD1. This CDR3 has 15 amino acids. The junction had 4 bases not matched to a gene; V was cut back by 4 bases and J by 4 bases. From germline, CDR1 is WNHNN and CDR2 SYGVQD (reference sequence). The CDR3 region has the DNA TGCGCCAGCAGTGGGGGACAGGGGGCGCGCACTGAAGCTTTCTTT. It is translated as CASSGGQGARTEAFF.

Regarding this clone: Other DNA sequences in the same sample also yield this CDR3. The V call is TRBV2, the J call TRBJ1-5; D possibly corresponds to TRBD1 (5 bases). CDR3 length equals 12 residues. Germline V gives CDR1 SNHLY, CDR2 FYNNEI. Between the trimmed V and J ends, which lost 6 bases and 4 bases, there was a span of 7 bases. The CDR3 DNA sequence: TGTGCCAGCAGCGGGGGGAATCAGCCCCAGCATTTT. Its translation: CASSGGNQPQHF.

The chain is built from TRBV9 and TRBJ2-5; no clear D gene. Germline V gives CDR1 SGDLS, CDR2 YYNGEE. The CDR3 loop spans 15 amino acids. V was clipped by 0 bases and J by 1 base, with 10 bases between them. CDR3 nucleotide sequence: TGTGCCAGCAGCGTAGGAGGCAGGTCCCAAGAGACCCAGTACTTC. Translation: CASSVGGRSQETQYF.

The chain has TRBV3-1 (or the pseudogene TRBV3-2) and TRBJ2-3, with TRBD1 matching 11 bases. Trimming took 3 bases from V and 1 from J; bases not matched to a gene: 15. The CDR3 is made up of 20 amino acids. From germline, CDR1 is LGHDT and CDR2 YNNKEL (reference sequence). CDR3 coding DNA: TGTGCCAGCAGCCATGAAGGCGGCCCGGGACAGGGGGTGGGCACAGATACGCAGTATTTT. Its translation: CASSHEGGPGQGVGTDTQYF.